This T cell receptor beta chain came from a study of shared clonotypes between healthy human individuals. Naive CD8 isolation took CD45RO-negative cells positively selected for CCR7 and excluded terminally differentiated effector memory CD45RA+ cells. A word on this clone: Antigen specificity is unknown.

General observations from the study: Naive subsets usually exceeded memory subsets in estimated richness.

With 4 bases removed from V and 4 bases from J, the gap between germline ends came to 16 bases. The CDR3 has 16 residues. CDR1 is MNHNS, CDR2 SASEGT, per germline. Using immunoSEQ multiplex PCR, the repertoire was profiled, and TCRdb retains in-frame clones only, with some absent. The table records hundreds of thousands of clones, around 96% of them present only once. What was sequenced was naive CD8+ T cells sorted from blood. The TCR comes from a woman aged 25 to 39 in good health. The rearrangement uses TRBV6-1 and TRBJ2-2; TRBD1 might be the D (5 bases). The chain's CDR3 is CASSVVRVMGTGELFF. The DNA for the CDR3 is TGTGCCAGCAGTGTAGTCAGGGTTATGGGCACCGGGGAGCTGTTTTTT.